This T cell receptor (beta chain) was captured in a study of blood T cells in healthy people across ages. For the second PCR, which ran for about 7 to 11 cycles, a sample-barcoded 5' primer and a J-beta primer mix were used. Through a template-switch adaptor with 12 random nucleotides, each cDNA molecule received a tag. Each CDR3 protein is one row after TCRdb ran MiXCR on the 5' RACE reads. Of about 1.4 million distinct CDR3 sequences listed, approximately 59% are singletons. In its sample, this clonotype was seen a few times. The ends were cut back, 7 bases at V and 0 bases at J, with 13 bases in the middle. Germline lookup yields CDR1 SQVTM and CDR2 ANQGSEA. This CDR3 is 14 amino acids long.

The TCR comes from a man between 18 and 29 years old in good health. The chain links TRBV29-1 to TRBJ2-1; no definite D call. Sequenced material: blood. CDR3 loop: CSAELTTSYNEQFF. DNA for the CDR3: TGCAGCGCCGAGCTTACCACCTCCTACAATGAGCAGTTCTTC.